A single sample gave rise to the 8 T cell receptor beta chains below, sequenced in a study of identical twins. TCRdb reprocessed the 5' RACE reads via MiXCR and lists one record per CDR3 protein. This table holds 400,000 to 600,000 distinct CDR3 sequences, 20% to 25% found once. These same records also appear under a second study, on yellow fever vaccine responses in identical twins.

Material: CD4+ T cells sorted from blood. The receptors derive from a woman under 30 in good health.

The CDR3 region has the DNA TGCAGTGCTTTAAACCCGAGCGGGAGCGGTACAGATACGCAGTATTTT. This codes for CSALNPSGSGTDTQYF. The chain uses TRBV20-1 and TRBJ2-3; 8 bases map to TRBD2. The CDR3 runs to 16 residues. J lost 3 bases, V lost 5 bases, and 13 bases had no gene match. CDR1 and CDR2 from the germline V gene are DFQATT and SNEGSKA (reference sequence).

This clonotype was counted only a few times. The gene calls are TRBV12-3 or TRBV12-4 and TRBJ1-5; D perhaps matches TRBD1 (5 bases). Trimming left V 8 bases short and J 11 bases short, with 19 bases between. CDR3 size: 13 residues. CDR3 bases: TGTGCCAGCGGACCCTCGGGCCAGGGTACCCAGCATTTT. This translates into CASGPSGQGTQHF.

This chain links TRBV14 with TRBJ2-5; D is unclear. Germline V gives CDR1 SGHDN, CDR2 FVKESK. CDR3 length: 13 amino acids. V was clipped by 8 bases and J by 4 bases, with 14 bases between them. The CDR3 bases are TGTGCCAGCGGTCACCGCCGAAGAGAGACCCAGTACTTC. Its translation is CASGHRRRETQYF.

This clonotype showed up just a few times. The rearrangement uses TRBV6-5 and TRBJ2-7; 11 positions agree with TRBD2. Germline values: CDR1 MNHEY, CDR2 SVGAGI. The CDR3 is 15 amino acids. The ends lost 4 bases at V and 6 bases at J; junction bases unmatched: 8. The CDR3 protein is CASSLLAGERGEQYF. In DNA form, the CDR3 reads TGTGCCAGCAGTTTACTAGCGGGAGAACGGGGCGAGCAGTACTTC.

The chain links TRBV5-5 to TRBJ2-7, with 10 bases matching TRBD2. The CDR3 consists of 15 residues. J gave up 1 base and V 4 bases, and 5 bases lay outside the gene matches. CDR1 SGHKS and CDR2 YYEKEE come from the germline V gene (reference sequence). This CDR3 reads CASSAQAGGSYEQYF. The CDR3 region has the DNA TGTGCCAGCAGCGCCCAAGCGGGAGGGTCCTACGAGCAGTACTTC.

The rearrangement joins TRBV3-1 to TRBJ2-5; D is unclear. With 0 bases removed from V and 6 bases from J, the gap between germline ends came to 5 bases. CDR1 LGHDT and CDR2 YNNKEL come from the germline V gene (reference sequence). The CDR3 covers 12 residues. The CDR3 DNA reads TGTGCCAGCAGCCAAGATCTGAAGACCCAGTACTTC. This translates into CASSQDLKTQYF.

This clonotype turned up a few times. The gene calls are TRBV10-3 and TRBJ2-7; maybe TRBD2 (5 bases). Per the germline V gene, CDR1 is ENHRY and CDR2 is SYGVKD. The CDR3 has 14 residues. Between the trimmed V and J ends, which lost 6 bases and 6 bases, there was a span of 18 bases. CDR3 nucleotide sequence: TGTGCCATCAGAGGCAGGACTGACCTGGGCGAGCAGTACTTC. Residues: CAIRGRTDLGEQYF.

This clonotype came up a few times. This chain joins TRBV6-5 and TRBJ2-7, with D possibly matching TRBD1 (6 bases). The length of the CDR3 is 15 residues. Trimming pared 0 bases from V and 0 bases from J, leaving 9 bases between. Germline V lookup: CDR1 MNHEY, CDR2 SVGAGI. The CDR3 DNA is TGTGCCAGCAGTTACTCGGGGGCGGGCTCCTACGAGCAGTACTTC. The encoded protein is CASSYSGAGSYEQYF.